This is a list of T cell receptor beta chains from one sample in a study of radiotherapy plus CTLA-4 blockade in lung cancer. Sequenced by immunoSEQ multiplex PCR; TCRdb stores in-frame clones only, minus some. The sample has about 25,000 clones, 73% seen once. Sample: peripheral blood, taken from a patient treated with radiotherapy plus ipilimumab. These receptors were obtained from a human donor with non-small cell lung cancer who had stable disease on radiotherapy plus ipilimumab. CDR3s include the opening cysteine and the closing phenylalanine or tryptophan. The order of the fields is D gene, clone size, J gene, V gene, CDR3 DNA, CDR3 protein. The D gene is left open where the match is weak. Clone size is not always given. Where it is, it says once, few, many or a class for expanded clones.

D: .; size: few; J: TRBJ1-5; V: TRBV6-6; DNA: TGTGCCAGCAGTTTCGGGGGTCAGCCCCAGCATTTT; CDR3: CASSFGGQPQHF
D: .; size: .; J: TRBJ1-4; V: TRBV27; DNA: TGTGCCAGCAGTTTAACGGGGGGCGTATACGAAAAACTGTTTTTT; CDR3: CASSLTGGVYEKLFF
D: .; size: .; J: TRBJ2-2; V: TRBV6-4; DNA: TGTGCCAGCAGTGCCAGGGTAGGGGCCGGGGAGCTGTTTTTT; CDR3: CASSARVGAGELFF
D: .; size: .; J: TRBJ1-5; V: TRBV19; DNA: TGTGCCAGTAGTATAGATGCGATCCGAACTGATCAGCCCCAGCATTTT; CDR3: CASSIDAIRTDQPQHF
D: .; size: .; J: TRBJ2-5; V: TRBV5-4; DNA: TGTGCCAGCAGCTCCCCCCCTGGAGAGACCCAGTACTTC; CDR3: CASSSPPGETQYF
D: TRBD1; size: .; J: TRBJ2-7; V: TRBV10-3; DNA: TGTGCCATCAGGTCCGGGACAGGGAGCTCCTACGAGCAGTACTTC; CDR3: CAIRSGTGSSYEQYF
D: .; size: .; J: TRBJ1-6; V: TRBV28; DNA: TGTGCCAGCAGTTTGGGAGCAGGGGCCGGGAAACATTCACCCCTCCACTTT; CDR3: CASSLGAGAGKHSPLHF
D: TRBD2; size: .; J: TRBJ2-7; V: TRBV6-5; DNA: TGTGCCAGCAGTTACTCGGGGACTAGCGGAGGCGAGCAGTACTTC; CDR3: CASSYSGTSGGEQYF
D: TRBD1; size: few; J: TRBJ2-1; V: TRBV5-5; DNA: TGTGCCAGCAGCTTGGTCCGCCGGGACAGGAGCTCCTACAATGAGCAGTTCTTC; CDR3: CASSLVRRDRSSYNEQFF
D: TRBD1; size: .; J: TRBJ2-1; V: TRBV6-1; DNA: TGTGCCAGCAGATCGGGGACAGGGTACAATGAGCAGTTCTTC; CDR3: CASRSGTGYNEQFF
D: TRBD1; size: .; J: TRBJ1-2; V: TRBV5-1; DNA: TGCGCCAGCAGCCTCAGGGGGATAGGTGGCTACACCTTC; CDR3: CASSLRGIGGYTF
D: .; size: .; J: TRBJ1-6; V: TRBV6-5; DNA: TGTGCCAGCAGTTTGTGGACGGAATCACCCCTCCACTTT; CDR3: CASSLWTESPLHF
D: .; size: .; J: TRBJ2-1; V: TRBV6-6; DNA: TGTGCCAGCAGTTACAGGGTCCAAAATGAGCAGTTCTTC; CDR3: CASSYRVQNEQFF
D: TRBD1; size: medium-sized; J: TRBJ2-2; V: TRBV19; DNA: TGTGCCAGTAGCCGACAGGGGGGCACCGGGGAGCTGTTTTTT; CDR3: CASSRQGGTGELFF
D: TRBD1; size: few; J: TRBJ1-1; V: TRBV7-8; DNA: TGTGCCAGCAGCCGGGACAGGGACACTGAAGCTTTCTTT; CDR3: CASSRDRDTEAFF
D: .; size: few; J: TRBJ2-6; V: TRBV19; DNA: TGTGCCAGTACTAACAGGGGAGGCGCTGGGGCCAACGTCCTGACTTTC; CDR3: CASTNRGGAGANVLTF
D: .; size: few; J: TRBJ1-2; V: TRBV6-5; DNA: TGTGCCAGCACGCTGGTGGGTGGCTACACCTTC; CDR3: CASTLVGGYTF
D: TRBD2; size: .; J: TRBJ2-1; V: TRBV5-1; DNA: TGCGCCAGCAGCTTTTCTAGCGGGAATTGGGGCAATGAGCAGTTCTTC; CDR3: CASSFSSGNWGNEQFF
D: TRBD2; size: .; J: TRBJ2-5; V: TRBV11-2; DNA: TGTGCCAGCAGCCCTGCCACTGGGACTAGCGGGAGAAAGACCCAGTACTTC; CDR3: CASSPATGTSGRKTQYF
D: TRBD2; size: .; J: TRBJ2-1; V: TRBV2; DNA: TGTGCCAGCAGTGGGACTAGCGGTTACAATGAGCAGTTCTTC; CDR3: CASSGTSGYNEQFF
D: .; size: .; J: TRBJ2-5; V: TRBV6-5; DNA: TGTGCCCACGGGAGGGGGCGCGGAGAGACCCAGTACTTC; CDR3: CAHGRGRGETQYF
D: .; size: .; J: TRBJ2-7; V: TRBV19; DNA: TGTGCCAGTAGTCCCTCGGGTACCCTTAGAGAGTACTTC; CDR3: CASSPSGTLREYF
D: TRBD1; size: .; J: TRBJ2-4; V: TRBV28; DNA: TGTGCCAGCAGTTCACAGGGGACCAAAAACATTCAGTACTTC; CDR3: CASSSQGTKNIQYF
D: TRBD1; size: few; J: TRBJ1-4; V: TRBV4-3; DNA: TGCGCCAGCAGCCAAGACGTGTCGGGACAGGAACGGGGAAAACTGTTTTTT; CDR3: CASSQDVSGQERGKLFF
D: .; size: few; J: TRBJ1-2; V: TRBV18; DNA: TGTGCCAGCTCACCACAAGAGCGAGGTGGCTACACCTTC; CDR3: CASSPQERGGYTF
D: TRBD1; size: once; J: TRBJ1-4; V: TRBV13; DNA: TGTGCCAGCAGTTCGGGGACAGGGACGGTTCTTCAGGAAAAACTGTTTTTT; CDR3: CASSSGTGTVLQEKLFF
D: .; size: .; J: TRBJ2-1; V: TRBV9; DNA: TGTGCCAGCAGCGTAGACGGGCGCCCATACAATGAGCAGTTCTTC; CDR3: CASSVDGRPYNEQFF
D: TRBD1; size: .; J: TRBJ2-1; V: TRBV2; DNA: TGTGCCAGCAGTGCCCGACAGGGTGCCTACAATGAGCAGTTCTTC; CDR3: CASSARQGAYNEQFF
D: .; size: .; J: TRBJ2-1; V: TRBV27; DNA: TGTGCCAGCAGTTTTAGGAGTGAGCAGTTCTTC; CDR3: CASSFRSEQFF
D: .; size: .; J: TRBJ1-1; V: TRBV5-4; DNA: TGTGCCAGCAGCTGGTCGTTGAGGAACACTGAAGCTTTCTTT; CDR3: CASSWSLRNTEAFF
D: .; size: .; J: TRBJ1-1; V: TRBV19; DNA: TGTGCCAGCCAGAGAATTCAATCGGGGGGCTCCGAAGCTTTCTTT; CDR3: CASQRIQSGGSEAFF
D: TRBD1; size: .; J: TRBJ2-7; V: TRBV7-2; DNA: TGTGCCAGCAGCCCGGGACAGCGGTCCTACGAGCAGTACTTC; CDR3: CASSPGQRSYEQYF
D: .; size: .; J: TRBJ1-6; V: TRBV11-3; DNA: TGTGCCAGCAGCATCCAGACGGGAAGCTCCTATAATTCACCCCTCCACTTT; CDR3: CASSIQTGSSYNSPLHF
D: .; size: few; J: TRBJ1-2; V: TRBV6-5; DNA: TGTGCCAGCAGTGAAGATACCAGATTTAGCTACACCTTC; CDR3: CASSEDTRFSYTF
D: TRBD2; size: .; J: TRBJ2-7; V: TRBV28; DNA: TGTGCCAGCAGTTTATGGGGGGGGACCTACGAGCAGTACTTC; CDR3: CASSLWGGTYEQYF
D: TRBD2; size: .; J: TRBJ2-1; V: TRBV19; DNA: TGTGCCAGTAGTCTCGGGACTAGCGGGAGGGGTTACAATGAGCAGTTCTTC; CDR3: CASSLGTSGRGYNEQFF
D: TRBD2; size: .; J: TRBJ2-7; V: TRBV7-9; DNA: TGTGCCAGCGCCTTAGCGGGATACAACTACGAGCAGTACTTC; CDR3: CASALAGYNYEQYF
D: .; size: .; J: TRBJ2-7; V: TRBV5-4; DNA: TGTGCCAGCAGCTTGGCTGCCGGGGCCGCCGGCTACGAGCAGTACTTC; CDR3: CASSLAAGAAGYEQYF
D: .; size: .; J: TRBJ1-5; V: TRBV19; DNA: TGTGCCAGTAGTATAGCCGGACATAGCAATCAGCCCCAGCATTTT; CDR3: CASSIAGHSNQPQHF
D: .; size: .; J: TRBJ1-2; V: TRBV28; DNA: TGTGCCGTCCGGGACGGAATTAACTATGGCTACACCTTC; CDR3: CAVRDGINYGYTF
D: .; size: .; J: TRBJ2-1; V: TRBV14; DNA: TGTGCCAGCAGCCAAGGGCTTTACAATGAGCAGTTCTTC; CDR3: CASSQGLYNEQFF
D: .; size: .; J: TRBJ2-1; V: TRBV7-9; DNA: TGTGCCAGCAGCCAGTCGCGTGTTGAGCAGTTCTTC; CDR3: CASSQSRVEQFF
D: TRBD2; size: .; J: TRBJ2-1; V: TRBV7-7; DNA: TGTGCTAGCAGCATCAGCGAGCGGGGAAACAATGAGCAGTTCTTC; CDR3: CASSISERGNNEQFF
D: .; size: .; J: TRBJ2-1; V: TRBV9; DNA: TGTGCCAGCAGCGTAGAAGTCTTTGGGGGCTACAATGAGCAGTTCTTC; CDR3: CASSVEVFGGYNEQFF
D: .; size: .; J: TRBJ2-2; V: TRBV7-6; DNA: TGTGCCAGCAGCAACCCCCCCCCGGGGGAGCTGTTTTTT; CDR3: CASSNPPPGELFF
D: .; size: .; J: TRBJ2-5; V: TRBV5-4; DNA: TGTGCCAGCAGCCCCCGCCAGGCCGGGGAGACCCAGTACTTC; CDR3: CASSPRQAGETQYF
D: TRBD2; size: .; J: TRBJ2-1; V: TRBV5-1; DNA: TGCGCCAGCAGCTCCGATAGCGGGAGGGCAAGAGTTGAGCAGTTCTTC; CDR3: CASSSDSGRARVEQFF
D: TRBD2; size: once; J: TRBJ2-7; V: TRBV7-2; DNA: TGTGCCAGCAGCTTAACGGGAGGCTCCTACGAGCAGTACTTC; CDR3: CASSLTGGSYEQYF
D: .; size: medium-sized; J: TRBJ1-3; V: TRBV5-4; DNA: TGTGCCAGCAGCTTGGGACCCGGGTTGAATGGAAACACCATATATTTT; CDR3: CASSLGPGLNGNTIYF
D: .; size: .; J: TRBJ2-7; V: TRBV7-8; DNA: TGTGCCAGCAGCCCCTCGACTCCCCCGCACGAGCAGTACTTC; CDR3: CASSPSTPPHEQYF
D: .; size: few; J: TRBJ1-3; V: TRBV19; DNA: TGTGCCAGTATACGAAACACCATATATTTT; CDR3: CASIRNTIYF
D: .; size: .; J: TRBJ2-4; V: TRBV5-4; DNA: TGTGCCAGCAGCTTGGGTGCCCCGACGAGCGCCAAAAACATTCAGTACTTC; CDR3: CASSLGAPTSAKNIQYF
D: .; size: .; J: TRBJ2-7; V: TRBV28; DNA: TGTGCCAGCAGTTCCGTTGGGGGGATGGGGGCCTACGAGCAGTACTTC; CDR3: CASSSVGGMGAYEQYF
D: TRBD2; size: .; J: TRBJ2-7; V: TRBV27; DNA: TGTGCCAGCAGTTTACTCCTAGCGGGAGCCGAGCAGTACTTC; CDR3: CASSLLLAGAEQYF
D: .; size: .; J: TRBJ1-4; V: TRBV5-4; DNA: TGTGCCAGCAGCCTGGGGGGTTCAGCTAATGAAAAACTGTTTTTT; CDR3: CASSLGGSANEKLFF
D: .; size: medium-sized; J: TRBJ2-7; V: TRBV6-5; DNA: TGTGCCAGTCAAGACGGGTCCTACGAGCAGTACTTC; CDR3: CASQDGSYEQYF
D: .; size: few; J: TRBJ2-7; V: TRBV7-9; DNA: TGTGCCAGCAGCACCTCGGCGGGTTCCTACGAGCAGTACTTC; CDR3: CASSTSAGSYEQYF